The sequence of this T cell receptor beta chain was determined in a study of blood T cell repertoires in COVID-19 (dated by TCRdb to 2018 to 2021). Looking at the study overall: Collaborator samples came from the United States, Italy and Spain and covered acute and convalescent phases of COVID-19. The material from the prospective study consisted of cDNA or gDNA derived from T cells, B-cell-depleted T cells, or PBMCs. Deeply sampled blood TCRbeta repertoires from subjects exposed to, actively infected with, or recovered from COVID-19 were included in the dataset. The repertoires were released in a freely available public database meant as a resource for research on the immune response to SARS-CoV-2. The samples were drawn from the first 160 participants of the ongoing ImmuneRACE study and from about 1,200 subjects provided by 6 global collaborators. Nearly every sample came with metadata listing a de-identified subject ID, COVID-19 status, age in years and sex. Where available, HLA class I and class II types were taken from metadata supplied by the sample provider and were not determined by assay-based typing. On the study overall, not on this receptor specifically: How much clinical and demographic metadata was included differed by source and by participant, and the metadata was provided uncurated.

A second Seattle source provided samples from volunteer blood donors who had recovered from COVID-19. The collaborating institutions used their own protocols to collect whole blood in K2EDTA tubes. For TCRbeta analysis, collaborator samples were shipped as frozen whole blood, as isolated PBMCs, or as DNA extracted from either sample type. The germline V gene gives CDR1 as SGHTA and CDR2 as FQGTGA. Germline trimming amounts to 5 bases on V and 4 bases on J, with 2 as the count of junction bases outside the gene matches. The CDR3 runs 13 residues from the cysteine to the phenylalanine. The sequence is cut down to CDR3 DNA, 39 bases in frame from base 1. TCRbeta CDR3 regions were amplified from genomic DNA using the immunoSEQ Assay, a bias-controlled multiplex PCR. As for how the authors treated the data: Nucleated cell counts per sample were estimated from amplification of reference gene primers within the assay. To quantify the absolute abundance of each unique TCRbeta CDR3 rearrangement, sequence reads were collapsed and filtered. For each sample, productive Simpson clonality was calculated as the square root of Simpson's diversity index across productive rearrangements. TCRdb retrieved this table from immuneACCESS and kept in-frame rearrangements only. Not all clones are present; in checked studies, unresolved V genes account for under half, and no reason is known for the remainder. V, J and clone size were drawn from that table, and D and trimming were deduced from the DNA. The sample contains 250,000 to 350,000 clones, around 88% of them found a single time. The ten top clones hold 2.1% of the sample.

With regard to this clone: Its target antigen remains unknown. No base qualities exist here, and no much larger clone lies one base off it. Other nucleotide sequences from this sample produce the same CDR3.

The chain employs TRBV7-3 and TRBJ1-1; the central 9 bases match TRBD1. Sequencing was done on a sample of peripheral blood. The TCR was taken from a woman in her 30s who had recovered from COVID-19. At the DNA level, the sequence is TGTGCCAGCAGCCGACAGGGGGGCACTGAAGCTTTCTTT. Translated, it reads CASSRQGGTEAFF.